The 29 T cell receptor beta chains below all came from one sample that was sequenced in a study of shared clonotypes between healthy human individuals. Sequenced by immunoSEQ multiplex PCR; TCRdb stores in-frame clones only, minus some. The sample contains roughly 760,000 clones, over 65% of which appear only once. The sample taken for sequencing was memory CD4+ T cells sorted from blood. Regarding subset: CD45RA-negative fraction. The receptors were sampled from a woman in her twenties or thirties in good health.

V usage is TRBV11-2 and J usage is TRBJ2-1; 9 positions agree with TRBD1. Germline V CDR1 and CDR2: SGHAT, FQNNGV. V dropped 5 bases and J dropped 8; count of bases not matched to a gene: 7. The CDR3 is made up of 14 amino acids. CDR3 sequence (DNA): TGTGCCAGCAGCCGGGACAGGGATCGGCATGAGCAGTTCTTC. This translates into CASSRDRDRHEQFF.

The chain is built from TRBV19 and TRBJ2-1; 11 bases line up with TRBD2. V dropped 6 bases and J dropped 3; count of bases not matched to a gene: 4. Germline assignment: CDR1 LNHDA and CDR2 SQIVND (reference sequence). The CDR3 totals 15 residues. The CDR3 loop is CASSGGLADYNEQFF. CDR3 coding DNA: TGTGCCAGTAGCGGGGGACTAGCGGACTACAATGAGCAGTTCTTC.

V and J are TRBV4-1 and TRBJ1-3; D is possibly TRBD1 (5 bases). In germline, CDR1 is MGHRA, CDR2 YSYEKL. V was shortened by 5 bases and J by 5 bases, with 19 bases between the two germline ends. The CDR3 loop spans 16 amino acids. For the CDR3, the DNA is TGCGCCAGCAGCGGCCGGGACCCTCGGCTTCGAAACACCATATATTTT. Translation gives CASSGRDPRLRNTIYF.

The chain joins TRBV10-1 to TRBJ2-2; perhaps TRBD1 as D (7 bases). CDR1 WNHNN and CDR2 SYGVQD come from the germline V gene (reference sequence). This CDR3 has 17 residues. V was shortened by 0 bases and J by 4 bases, with 15 bases between the two germline ends. DNA for the CDR3: TGCGCCAGCAGTGAGTCGTCTAGCGCAGGGGGCACCGGGGAGCTGTTTTTT. Translating gives CASSESSSAGGTGELFF.

The chain joins TRBV7-2 to TRBJ2-7; the D gene is possibly TRBD1 (6 bases). CDR1 is SGHTA, CDR2 FQGNSA, per germline. This CDR3 comprises 15 residues. The germline V and J ends were trimmed by 5 bases and 9 bases, with 23 bases remaining between them. The CDR3 loop is CASSLTRGPSSGQYF. DNA for the CDR3: TGTGCCAGCAGCCTCACCAGGGGCCCGAGTTCGGGGCAGTACTTC.

The chain joins TRBV29-1 to TRBJ1-1; D uncertain. The CDR3 covers 11 residues. Trimming left V 2 bases short and J 11 bases short, with 12 bases between. Germline V gene data show CDR1 as SQVTM and CDR2 as ANQGSEA. Here the CDR3 reads CSVETQVRAFF. In DNA form, the CDR3 reads TGCAGCGTTGAAACCCAGGTTCGGGCTTTCTTT.

Here the CDR3 DNA reads TGTGCCAGCAGCTTAGCTGTAAGCGGGGAAAGCTCCTACAATGAGCAGTTCTTC. Amino acids: CASSLAVSGESSYNEQFF. The chain combines TRBV11-2 with TRBJ2-1; TRBD2 matches 7 bases. This CDR3 comprises 18 residues. Germline CDR1 reads SGHAT; CDR2 reads FQNNGV. J lost 0 bases, V lost 1 base, and 9 bases had no gene match.

The chain combines TRBV5-1 with TRBJ2-5; no reliable D call. There are 14 residues in the CDR3. V was shortened by 1 base and J by 5 bases, with 12 bases between the two germline ends. Germline V CDR1 and CDR2: SGHRS, YFSETQ. CDR3 residues: CASSLSLARETQYF. Here the CDR3 DNA reads TGCGCCAGCAGCTTGAGTCTGGCTCGTGAGACCCAGTACTTC.

The rearrangement links TRBV6-1 to TRBJ1-3, with unresolved D. Germline CDR1 and CDR2: MNHNS and SASEGT. The CDR3 covers 14 residues. The V gene lost 4 bases and the J gene lost 1 base, with 8 bases spanning the gap. The CDR3 protein is CASSGQLSGNTIYF. The CDR3 bases are TGTGCCAGCAGTGGGCAGCTATCTGGAAACACCATATATTTT.

DNA for the CDR3: TGTGCCAGCAGCTTAGCGGTGGGGCGACAGAGTGAAAAACTGTTTTTT. Protein product: CASSLAVGRQSEKLFF. This chain connects TRBV7-9 to TRBJ1-4; TRBD1 might be the D (5 bases). Trimming left V 0 bases short and J 7 bases short, with 15 bases between. This CDR3 comprises 16 residues. The germline gives CDR1 SEHNR, CDR2 FQNEAQ (reference sequence).

This clone appeared once. The chain has TRBV5-4 and TRBJ2-7; 8 bases map to TRBD2. V lost 4 bases to trimming and J lost 2 bases; unmatched junction nucleotides: 8. This CDR3 comprises 15 residues. Germline CDR1 and CDR2: SGHNT and YYREEE (reference sequence). The CDR3 spells CASSPSGSTPYEQYF. As DNA, the CDR3 is TGTGCCAGCAGCCCCAGCGGGAGTACCCCCTACGAGCAGTACTTC.

This clone has more than one count but fewer than ten. The genes are TRBV7-2 and TRBJ2-5; 8 nucleotides agree with TRBD2. The germline gives CDR1 SGHTA, CDR2 FQGNSA. The length of the CDR3 is 15 residues. With 2 bases clipped from V and 4 bases from J, the junction kept 6 bases outside the gene matches. The CDR3 nucleotides are TGTGCCAGCAGCTTAACCAGCGGGAGAATAGAGACCCAGTACTTC. It is translated as CASSLTSGRIETQYF.

The chain has TRBV6-6 and TRBJ2-7; D remains ambiguous. V lost 2 bases, J lost 3 bases, and 2 bases lay in between. The CDR3 covers 11 residues. CDR1 and CDR2 (germline): MNHNY, SVGAGI (reference sequence). CDR3 residues: CASSYLYEQYF. CDR3 coding DNA: TGTGCCAGCAGTTACCTCTACGAGCAGTACTTC.

The chain is built from TRBV11-2 and TRBJ1-5; D perhaps matches TRBD1 (5 bases). The CDR3 has 14 amino acids. The V end lost 4 bases, the J end lost 5 bases, and 12 bases lay between the germline ends. Germline V CDR1 and CDR2: SGHAT, FQNNGV. The CDR3 protein is CASSSLGGDQPQHF. The CDR3 DNA is TGTGCCAGCAGCTCCCTCGGGGGGGATCAGCCCCAGCATTTT. Full variable domain (missing parts from reference TRBV11-2 and TRBJ1-5): EAGVAQSPRYKIIEKRQSVAFWCNPISGHATLYWYQQILGQGPKLLIQFQNNGVVDDSQLPKDRFSAERLKGVDSTLKIQPAKLEDSAVYLCASSSLGGDQPQHFGDGTRLSIL.

With respect to this clone: This may come from a read error, since a much larger clone is one base off. This sample also contains other DNA sequences that code for the same CDR3. The CDR3 DNA follows: TGTGCCAGTGGGACAGGGGGCGTGAACACTGAAGCTTTCTTT. Its translation: CASGTGGVNTEAFF. This chain connects TRBV19 to TRBJ1-1; 12 positions agree with TRBD1. CDR1 and CDR2 from the germline V gene are LNHDA and SQIVND (reference sequence). Trimming at V came to 8 bases and at J to 0 bases, leaving 1 base not matched to a gene. This CDR3 comprises 14 residues.

The CDR3: CASSLAGGPIETQYF. For the CDR3, the DNA is TGTGCCAGCAGTTTAGCGGGAGGGCCGATAGAGACCCAGTACTTC. The rearrangement uses TRBV28 and TRBJ2-5; the match to TRBD2 covers 9 bases. The CDR3 covers 15 residues. CDR1 is MDHEN, CDR2 SYDVKM, per germline. With V trimmed by 2 bases and J by 4 bases, 5 bases remained unmatched.

This chain connects TRBV5-5 to TRBJ2-7; D possibly corresponds to TRBD2 (6 bases). Germline loops: CDR1 SGHKS, CDR2 YYEKEE (reference sequence). V lost 4 bases, J lost 6 bases, and 17 bases lay in between. This CDR3 comprises 14 residues. The CDR3 spells CASSPRPGASEQYF. CDR3 bases: TGTGCCAGCAGCCCCCGGCCGGGAGCTAGCGAGCAGTACTTC.

In its sample, this clone was seen a few times. Here the CDR3 reads CASSLSGEGYEQYF. The CDR3 coding sequence is TGTGCCAGCAGCTTATCAGGGGAAGGCTACGAGCAGTACTTC. The rearrangement joins TRBV11-2 to TRBJ2-7, with D maybe TRBD1 (6 bases). The CDR3 is 14 amino acids. The germline gives CDR1 SGHAT, CDR2 FQNNGV. V shed 2 bases and J shed 3 bases, with 11 bases lying between them.

This sequence joins TRBV7-2 and TRBJ2-3; possibly TRBD2 for D (6 bases). This CDR3 has 15 amino acids. From germline, CDR1 is SGHTA and CDR2 FQGNSA. Trimming removed 0 bases from V and 10 bases from J, with 17 bases in between. This CDR3 reads CASSLAGSQAGAQYF. In nucleotides, the CDR3 is TGTGCCAGCAGCTTAGCCGGGAGTCAGGCCGGCGCGCAGTATTTT.

Concerning this clone itself: A much larger clone is a single base away; this may be a read error. The gene calls are TRBV11-3 and TRBJ2-1, with a possible D match to TRBD2 (6 bases). This CDR3 has 15 amino acids. Germline V gene lookup returns CDR1 SGHNT and CDR2 YENEEA. V was cut by 3 bases and J by 4 bases, with 13 bases left in between. Here the CDR3 reads CASSLGSGGYNEQFF. Here the CDR3 DNA reads TGTGCCAGCAGCTTGGGCAGTGGGGGGTACAATGAGCAGTTCTTC.

This clone was picked up a small number of times. V is TRBV18 and J is TRBJ1-1, with a tentative D call TRBD1 (6 bases). The germline CDR1 and CDR2 sequences are KGHSH and LQKENI. Trimming took off 3 bases at V and 1 base at J, with 9 bases between the two ends. The CDR3 is 14 residues long. As DNA, the CDR3 is TGTGCCAGCTCACCGCAGGGGCGGAACACTGAAGCTTTCTTT. Protein: CASSPQGRNTEAFF.

DNA of the CDR3: TGTGCCAGCAAGACAGGGGGCTATGAAAAACTGTTTTTT. Translation: CASKTGGYEKLFF. The V call is TRBV2, the J call TRBJ1-4; TRBD1 agrees at 10 bases. This CDR3 spans 13 amino acids. Per germline, CDR1 SNHLY and CDR2 FYNNEI. Germline trimming cut 7 bases from V and 6 bases from J; bases unmatched to any gene: 2.

This chain's CDR3 is CASSRTTGARTEAFF. The CDR3 bases are TGTGCCAGCAGCCGGACTACAGGGGCGCGGACTGAAGCTTTCTTT. This chain links TRBV6-5 with TRBJ1-1, with 7 bases aligning to TRBD1. The germline CDR1 and CDR2 sequences are MNHEY and SVGAGI. This CDR3 is 15 amino acids long. V lost 6 bases, J lost 5 bases, and 12 bases stayed unmatched.

The chain links TRBV7-6 to TRBJ2-1, with D unresolved. CDR3 length: 13 amino acids. Germline assignment: CDR1 SGHVS and CDR2 FNYEAQ. V lost 4 bases, J lost 8 bases, and 12 bases lay in between. The CDR3 coding sequence is TGTGCCAGCAGCTCCGTGCGTGGGGATGAGCAGTTCTTC. Translated: CASSSVRGDEQFF.

This sequence joins TRBV23-1 and TRBJ1-3, with D maybe TRBD1 (6 bases). TRBV23-1 is noted as an ORF with a role that remains uncertain. The CDR3 sequence is 16 residues long. V was trimmed by 6 bases and J by 0 bases, leaving 15 bases between them. DNA of the CDR3: TGCGCCAGCAGCCCAGAGCAGGGACACTCTGGAAACACCATATATTTT. Protein: CASSPEQGHSGNTIYF.

The V call is TRBV11-2, the J call TRBJ2-5; 7 nucleotides line up with TRBD2. CDR3 size: 15 residues. V lost 0 bases to trimming and J lost 8 bases; unmatched junction nucleotides: 9. CDR1 SGHAT and CDR2 FQNNGV come from the germline V gene. The CDR3 DNA follows: TGTGCCAGCAGCTTAGATCCGACTAGCCGGAAAACCCAGTACTTC. It translates to CASSLDPTSRKTQYF.

The genes are TRBV28 and TRBJ2-7; 11 bases map to TRBD2. The germline V gene encodes CDR1 MDHEN and CDR2 SYDVKM. The ends lost 9 bases at V and 2 bases at J; junction bases unmatched: 3. This CDR3 has 13 residues. The CDR3 bases are TGTGCCAGTTTAGCGGGAGGGACCTACGAGCAGTACTTC. Its translation is CASLAGGTYEQYF.

This clone was seen at least ten times. V is TRBV7-9 and J is TRBJ2-1; a possible D gene is TRBD1 (5 bases). The CDR3 runs to 15 residues. V was pared by 5 bases and J by 6 bases, with 17 bases between. The germline V gene encodes CDR1 SEHNR and CDR2 FQNEAQ (reference sequence). Written as DNA, the CDR3 is TGTGCCAGCAGCGATCCGGGTGGGGCACCCAATGAGCAGTTCTTC. Its translation: CASSDPGGAPNEQFF.

As regards this clone: Other DNA sequences in this specimen translate into the identical CDR3. V is TRBV19 and J is TRBJ2-6; 7 bases are a match to TRBD1. The CDR3 sequence is 15 residues long. J lost 2 bases, V lost 3 bases, and 1 base had no gene match. The germline V gene encodes CDR1 LNHDA and CDR2 SQIVND (reference sequence). CDR3 nucleotides: TGTGCCAGTAGTATTCAGGGGGCTGGGGCCAACGTCCTGACTTTC. Translated: CASSIQGAGANVLTF.